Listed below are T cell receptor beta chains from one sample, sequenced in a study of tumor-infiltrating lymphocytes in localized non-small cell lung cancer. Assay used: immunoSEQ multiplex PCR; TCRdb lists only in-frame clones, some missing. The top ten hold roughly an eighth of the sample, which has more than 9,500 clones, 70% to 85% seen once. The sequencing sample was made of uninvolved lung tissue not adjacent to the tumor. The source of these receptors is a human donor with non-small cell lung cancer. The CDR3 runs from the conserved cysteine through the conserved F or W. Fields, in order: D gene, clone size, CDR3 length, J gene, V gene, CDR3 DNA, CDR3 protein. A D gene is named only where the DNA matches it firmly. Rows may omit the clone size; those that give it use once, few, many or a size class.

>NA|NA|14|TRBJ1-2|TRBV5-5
TGTGCCAGCAGCCAGGACAGAGCTAACTATGGCTACACCTTC
CASSQDRANYGYTF
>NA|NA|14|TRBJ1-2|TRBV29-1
TGCAGCGTTGAAGCAGGCCATACCACCATGAGCTACACCTTC
CSVEAGHTTMSYTF
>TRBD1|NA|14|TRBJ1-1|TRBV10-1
TGCGCCAGCAGCTCTCAGGGGGGGAACACTGAAGCTTTCTTT
CASSSQGGNTEAFF
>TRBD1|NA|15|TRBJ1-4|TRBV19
TGTGCCAGTAGTATCGGGACAGGAACAAATGAAAAACTGTTTTTT
CASSIGTGTNEKLFF
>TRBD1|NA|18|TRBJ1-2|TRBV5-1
TGCGCCAGCAGCACAACCGGGACAGGGGCTCATCATAACTATGGCTACACCTTC
CASSTTGTGAHHNYGYTF
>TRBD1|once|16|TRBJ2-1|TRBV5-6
TGTGCCAGCAGCTTACCTGGGACAGGGGGCATAAATGAGCAGTTCTTC
CASSLPGTGGINEQFF
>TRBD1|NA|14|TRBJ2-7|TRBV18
TGTGCCAGCTCACGTAATCAGGGGGCTTACGAGCAGTACTTC
CASSRNQGAYEQYF
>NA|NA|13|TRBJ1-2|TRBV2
TGTGCCAGCAGTCGGGAAGGAGGCTATGGCTACACCTTC
CASSREGGYGYTF
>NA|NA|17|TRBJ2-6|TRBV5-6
TGTGCCAGCAGCTTGCAATCGGGGGCTTTTGGGGCCAACGTCCTGACTTTC
CASSLQSGAFGANVLTF
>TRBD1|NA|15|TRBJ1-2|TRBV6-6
TGTGCCAGCAGTGGGGGGACAGGGGGTAACTATGGCTACACCTTC
CASSGGTGGNYGYTF
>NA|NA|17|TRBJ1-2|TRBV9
TGTGCCAGCACCTCAGGAATCGATCCCGCAGGTTTCTATGGCTACACCTTC
CASTSGIDPAGFYGYTF
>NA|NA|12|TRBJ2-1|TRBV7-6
TGTGCCAGCAGCGGGGACGGAAAGAAACAGTTCTTC
CASSGDGKKQFF
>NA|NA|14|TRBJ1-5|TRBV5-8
TGTGCCAGCAGCTTGAGGGGTCGAGGGCAGCCCCAGCATTTT
CASSLRGRGQPQHF
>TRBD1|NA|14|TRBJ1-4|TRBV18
TGTGCCAGCTCGGCCGGGACAGGGGATGAAAAACTGTTTTTT
CASSAGTGDEKLFF
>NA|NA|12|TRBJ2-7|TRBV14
TGTGCCAGCAGCCAGCTAACCCACGAGCAGTACTTC
CASSQLTHEQYF
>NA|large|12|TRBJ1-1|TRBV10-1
TGCGCCAGCAGTGAGTCCCAGGGATCGGCTTTCTTT
CASSESQGSAFF
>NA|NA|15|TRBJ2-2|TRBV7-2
TGTGCCAGCAGCTTAGGTCCAATGAACACCGGGGAGCTGTTTTTT
CASSLGPMNTGELFF
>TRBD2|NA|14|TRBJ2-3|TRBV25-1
TGTGCCACCCATAGCGGGGGGGCGACAGATACGCAGTATTTT
CATHSGGATDTQYF
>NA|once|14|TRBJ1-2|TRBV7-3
TGTGCCAGCAGCTTAGACAGATTCCCAGGTGGCTACACCTTC
CASSLDRFPGGYTF
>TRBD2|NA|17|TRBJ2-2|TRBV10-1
TGCGCCAGCAGTCCGCTAGCCAAGCGGGGTTTGTCCGGGGAGCTGTTTTTT
CASSPLAKRGLSGELFF
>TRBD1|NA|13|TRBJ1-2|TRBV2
TGTGCCAGCAACAGGGACAGGGGGCACGGCTACACCTTC
CASNRDRGHGYTF
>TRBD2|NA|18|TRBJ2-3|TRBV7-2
TGTGCCAGCAGCTCCTCCAGCGGACTAGCGGGGCGCCCTAGGGCGCAGTATTTT
CASSSSSGLAGRPRAQYF
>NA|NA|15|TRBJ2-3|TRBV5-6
TGTGCCAGCAGCTTGGACGGGGGACCCACAGATACGCAGTATTTT
CASSLDGGPTDTQYF
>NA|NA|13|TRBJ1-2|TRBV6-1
TGTGCCAGCAGTGAGCAGGGAAACTATGGCTACACCTTC
CASSEQGNYGYTF
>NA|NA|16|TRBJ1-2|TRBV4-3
TGCGCCAGCAGCCATCTCGGAACAGGCAGCCAGCATGGCTACACCTTC
CASSHLGTGSQHGYTF
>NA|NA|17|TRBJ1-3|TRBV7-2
TGTGCCAGCAGCTTATATTCTGGGGCCGGCTCTGGAAACACCATATATTTT
CASSLYSGAGSGNTIYF
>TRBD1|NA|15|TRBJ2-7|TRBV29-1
TGCAGCGTGGCCGGGACAGGCGCCTTAAGGTACGAGCAGTACTTC
CSVAGTGALRYEQYF
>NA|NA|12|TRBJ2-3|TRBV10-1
TGCGCCAGCAGTGATTCGGACCTTACGCAGTATTTT
CASSDSDLTQYF
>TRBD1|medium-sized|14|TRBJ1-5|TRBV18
TGTGCCAGCTCACCACGACAGGGGGCACAGCCCCAGCATTTT
CASSPRQGAQPQHF
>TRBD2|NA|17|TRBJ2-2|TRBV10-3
TGTGCCATCAACGAACGGGGGGGCCCGGTGAACACCGGGGAGCTGTTTTTT
CAINERGGPVNTGELFF
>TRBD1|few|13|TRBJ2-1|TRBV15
TGTGCCACCAGCAGAGCAGGGGGCAATGAGCAGTTCTTC
CATSRAGGNEQFF
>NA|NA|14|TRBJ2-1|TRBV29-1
TGCAGCGTTGGGTTGGAGGTTCAGGTCAATGAGCAGTTCTTC
CSVGLEVQVNEQFF
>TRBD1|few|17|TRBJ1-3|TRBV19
TGTGCCAGTAGTAGGCAGCCGGGACAGGCAGCTGGAAACACCATATATTTT
CASSRQPGQAAGNTIYF
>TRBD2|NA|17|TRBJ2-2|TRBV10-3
TGTGCCATCAGTGGCCCGGAGGGCGGGGGGGCCGTCGGGGAGCTGTTTTTT
CAISGPEGGGAVGELFF
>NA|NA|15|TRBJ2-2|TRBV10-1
TGCGCCAGCAGTGCGTGGACAGCGAACACCGGGGAGCTGTTTTTT
CASSAWTANTGELFF
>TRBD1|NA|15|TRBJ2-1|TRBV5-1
TGCGCCAGCAGCTCGGACAGGGGTCTCTCAGGTGAGCAGTTCTTC
CASSSDRGLSGEQFF
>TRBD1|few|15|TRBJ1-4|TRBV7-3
TGTGCCAGCAGCTGGACAGGGGCGCCGGGTGAAAAACTGTTTTTT
CASSWTGAPGEKLFF
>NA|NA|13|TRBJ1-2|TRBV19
NA
CASSFGQGIGSTF
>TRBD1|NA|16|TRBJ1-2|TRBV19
TGTGCCAGTAGTTCCGGGACAGGGACCCCTAACTATGGCTACACCTTC
CASSSGTGTPNYGYTF
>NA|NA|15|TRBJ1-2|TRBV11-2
TGTGCCAGCAGCTTAGACACCTTAGGAAACTATGGCTACACCTTC
CASSLDTLGNYGYTF
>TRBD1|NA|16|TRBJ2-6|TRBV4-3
TGCGCCAGCAGCCAGGACAGGGTAGAAATTGCCAACGTCCTGACTTTC
CASSQDRVEIANVLTF
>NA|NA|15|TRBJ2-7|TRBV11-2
TGTGCCAGCAGCTTAGTCTCGTCCGGGGACTACGAGCAGTACTTC
CASSLVSSGDYEQYF
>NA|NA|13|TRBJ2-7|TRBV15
TGTGCCACCAGCCTGGGGACGGTTCAAGAGCAGTACTTC
CATSLGTVQEQYF
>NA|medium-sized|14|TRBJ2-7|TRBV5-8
TGTGCCAGCAGCCATTCGGGCCCTTCTCTTTGGCAGTACTTC
CASSHSGPSLWQYF
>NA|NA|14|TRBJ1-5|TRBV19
TGTGCCAGTAGTATTCTCGGGGGCAATCAGCCCCAGCATTTT
CASSILGGNQPQHF
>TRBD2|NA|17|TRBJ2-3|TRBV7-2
TGTGCCAGCAGCTTTGGGGGGACTAGCGGGGGGGCAGATACGCAGTATTTT
CASSFGGTSGGADTQYF
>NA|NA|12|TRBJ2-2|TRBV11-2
TGTGCCAGCACCCAGGGAGCCGGGGAGCTGTTTTTT
CASTQGAGELFF
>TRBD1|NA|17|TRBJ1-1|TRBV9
TGTGCCAGCAGCGTAGTAGGGACAGGGGGCGAGAAGACTGAAGCTTTCTTT
CASSVVGTGGEKTEAFF
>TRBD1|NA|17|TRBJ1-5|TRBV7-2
TGTGCCAGCAGCTGGTGGACAGGGGGCTCTCGCAATCAGCCCCAGCATTTT
CASSWWTGGSRNQPQHF
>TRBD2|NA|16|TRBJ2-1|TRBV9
TGTGCCAGCAGCAGACTAGCGGGGGGTTCCTACAATGAGCAGTTCTTC
CASSRLAGGSYNEQFF
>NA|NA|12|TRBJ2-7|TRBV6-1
TGTGCCAGCAGTGAAGTGGGCGACGAGCAGTACTTC
CASSEVGDEQYF
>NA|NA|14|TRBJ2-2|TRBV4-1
TGCGCCAGCAGCCGTGGAGGCCCCAGCGGGGAGCTGTTTTTT
CASSRGGPSGELFF
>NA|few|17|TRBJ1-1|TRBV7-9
TGTGCCAGCAGCTTGTTGGGTGGATTCGGTATGAACACTGAAGCTTTCTTT
CASSLLGGFGMNTEAFF
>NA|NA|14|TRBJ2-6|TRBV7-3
TGTGCCAGCAGCTTAAATCCTGGGGCCAACGTCCTGACTTTC
CASSLNPGANVLTF
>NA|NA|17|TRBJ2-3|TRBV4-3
TGCGCCAGCAGCCAAGCCGGGGGCCCGATGGGAGCAGATACGCAGTATTTT
CASSQAGGPMGADTQYF